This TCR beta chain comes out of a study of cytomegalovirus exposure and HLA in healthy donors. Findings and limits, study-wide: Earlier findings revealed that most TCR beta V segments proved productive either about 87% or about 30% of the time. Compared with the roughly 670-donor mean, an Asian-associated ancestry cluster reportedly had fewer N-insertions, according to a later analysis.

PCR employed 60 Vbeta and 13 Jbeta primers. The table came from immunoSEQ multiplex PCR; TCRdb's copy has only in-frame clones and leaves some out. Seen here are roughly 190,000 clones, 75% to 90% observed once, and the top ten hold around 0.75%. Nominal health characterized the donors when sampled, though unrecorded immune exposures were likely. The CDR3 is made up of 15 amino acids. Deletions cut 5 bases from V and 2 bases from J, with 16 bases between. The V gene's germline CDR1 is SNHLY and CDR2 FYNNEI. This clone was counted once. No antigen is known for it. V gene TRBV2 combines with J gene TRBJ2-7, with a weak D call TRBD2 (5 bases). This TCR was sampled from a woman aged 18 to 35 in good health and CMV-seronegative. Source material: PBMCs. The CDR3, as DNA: TGTGCCAGCAGTAAATTGGCCCTAGCCCCCTACGAGCAGTACTTC. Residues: CASSKLALAPYEQYF.